This TCR beta chain was profiled in a study of T cells in Graves' hyperthyroidism and ophthalmopathy. Study at large: Peripheral blood was obtained at initial diagnosis, preceding any treatment.

Trimming at V came to 1 base and at J to 4 bases, leaving 13 bases not matched to a gene. Germline V CDR1 and CDR2: SGHAT, FQNNGV. The CDR3 consists of 19 residues. The sample holds many counts of this clonotype. No antigen is known for it. From RNA transcripts, TCR beta CDR3 regions were amplified. First-round RT-PCR of the TCR CDR3 relied on the HTBI primer set. Each CDR3 protein gets one entry after TCRdb re-called the multiplex PCR reads with MiXCR. The sample gives under 400,000 distinct CDR3 sequences, about 12% of which show up once; around a tenth is in the top ten. Patients having uncontrolled infection, another autoimmune disease, pregnancy or lactation were not included. Used for diagnoses were clinical symptoms, serum thyroxine and TRAb, thyroid ultrasound and orbital computed tomography. Whole-study results and caveats: From stable hyperthyroidism, ophthalmopathy was separated by a 13 V-J model.

Sequencing input: blood. This sequence originates from a woman between 18 and 29 years old with Graves' hyperthyroidism. V usage is TRBV11-2 and J usage is TRBJ2-2; 9 positions match TRBD1. The chain's CDR3 is CASSLGYGTGRRGTGELFF. CDR3 nucleotide sequence: TGTGCCAGCAGCTTAGGGTACGGGACAGGGCGACGCGGCACCGGGGAGCTGTTTTTT.